Presented here are 20 T cell receptor beta chains from one specimen sequenced in a study of beta chain features in type 1 diabetes. What was sequenced were expressed TCRB transcripts, since all of the isolated RNA had been reverse transcribed. Sequencing was performed with immunoSEQ multiplex PCR; in TCRdb, only in-frame clones are kept and a portion is missing. The data hold almost 350,000 clones, with around 8% observed a single time. The sequencing sample was made of central memory CD4+ T cells from blood. The origin of the receptors is a woman between 18 and 30 years old in good health.

The chain employs TRBV29-1 and TRBJ1-1; D is possibly TRBD1 (5 bases). Looked up from germline, CDR1 is SQVTM and CDR2 is ANQGSEA. The CDR3 runs 14 residues. Trimming removed 3 bases at V and 0 bases at J, with 11 bases between. The CDR3 region has the DNA TGCAGCGTTGATAGGGGACTGTTGAACACTGAAGCTTTCTTT. Translation: CSVDRGLLNTEAFF. Variable domain in full (rest from reference TRBV29-1 and TRBJ1-1): SAVISQKPSRDICQRGTSLTIQCQVDSQVTMMFWYRQQPGQSLTLIATANQGSEATYESGFVIDKFPISRPNLTFSTLTVSNMSPEDSSIYLCSVDRGLLNTEAFFGQGTRLTVV.

In the case of this clone: In the same sample, other DNA sequences code for this CDR3. The genes are TRBV4-3 and TRBJ2-1; 11 bases fit TRBD2. The ends lost 0 bases at V and 8 bases at J; junction bases unmatched: 3. This CDR3 has 15 residues. Germline loops: CDR1 LGHNA, CDR2 YSLEER. The CDR3 protein is CASSQEGLAGYEQFF. The DNA for the CDR3 is TGCGCCAGCAGCCAAGAAGGACTAGCGGGCTATGAGCAGTTCTTC.

In this sample, this clone turned up a few times. The V and J genes are TRBV27 and TRBJ1-5, with TRBD1 matching 7 bases. The CDR3 runs 13 residues. After removal of 5 bases from V and 7 bases from J, the junction contained 5 bases not matched to a gene. CDR1 and CDR2 (germline): MNHEY, SMNVEV (reference sequence). The CDR3 bases are TGTGCCAGCAGTCCCCAGGGGGACCAGCCCCAGCATTTT. It specifies CASSPQGDQPQHF.

The J gene is TRBJ2-2, the V gene TRBV14; unclear D gene. The CDR3 is 14 amino acids. The V end was cut by 1 base, the J end by 7 bases, with 10 bases between. Germline V lookup: CDR1 SGHDN, CDR2 FVKESK. The CDR3 DNA reads TGTGCCAGCAGCCAAGTATTCCGAGGCGGGGAGCTGTTTTTT. Residues: CASSQVFRGGELFF.

The chain carries TRBV29-1 and TRBJ2-5; D might be TRBD1 (5 bases). Trimming shortened V by 3 bases and J by 1 base, and 12 bases separated the two germline ends. Germline loops: CDR1 SQVTM, CDR2 ANQGSEA. The CDR3 is 14 amino acids. DNA for the CDR3: TGCAGCGTTGACGCGGACACCTTCCAAGAGACCCAGTACTTC. It encodes CSVDADTFQETQYF.

This clone was counted only a few times. In DNA, the CDR3 is TGCAGCGTCCTGACTAGTGGCAATGAGCAGTTCTTC. Translating gives CSVLTSGNEQFF. The V gene is TRBV29-1, the J gene TRBJ2-1; D is possibly TRBD2 (6 bases). V lost 6 bases to trimming and J lost 6 bases, with 12 bases between them. CDR3 length: 12 amino acids. Germline CDR1 is SQVTM and CDR2 is ANQGSEA.

This clone was seen at least ten times. CDR3 in DNA: TGTGCCAGCAGCTTAGAGGGTCCGGGGACCCAGTACTTC. Its protein is CASSLEGPGTQYF. The chain links TRBV7-2 to TRBJ2-5, with unresolved D. Germline assignment: CDR1 SGHTA and CDR2 FQGNSA. V was pared by 1 base and J by 7 bases, with 10 bases between. The length of the CDR3 is 13 residues.

V gene TRBV7-3 combines with J gene TRBJ2-6; D may be TRBD1 or TRBD2 (6 bases each). Germline CDR1 SGHTA, CDR2 FQGTGA. This CDR3 is built from 18 residues. The V gene lost 5 bases and the J gene lost 0 bases, with 17 bases spanning the gap. The CDR3: CASSPTFGGLSGANVLTF. The DNA for the CDR3 is TGTGCCAGCAGCCCCACGTTCGGGGGCCTCTCTGGGGCCAACGTCCTGACTTTC.

The V call is TRBV7-2, the J call TRBJ2-7; D may be TRBD2 (7 bases). V gave up 1 base and J gave up 4 bases, with 14 bases separating them. Germline loops: CDR1 SGHTA, CDR2 FQGNSA. The CDR3 runs 15 residues. DNA of the CDR3: TGTGCCAGCAGCTTAGAAGGGGGGGCAGGGTACGAGCAGTACTTC. Protein sequence: CASSLEGGAGYEQYF.

The chain couples TRBV19 to TRBJ2-7; TRBD1 agrees at 7 bases. The CDR3 runs 14 residues. Germline V gene lookup returns CDR1 LNHDA and CDR2 SQIVND (reference sequence). V was pared by 5 bases and J by 4 bases, with 8 bases of the junction left unmatched. For the CDR3, the DNA is TGTGCCAGTAGTCAGAGGACAGGCTTTTACGAGCAGTACTTC. This codes for CASSQRTGFYEQYF.

The rearrangement joins TRBV7-2 to TRBJ1-6; D is unresolved. Trimming stripped 5 bases from V and 4 bases from J, with 6 bases between. The CDR3 sequence is 13 residues long. The V gene's germline CDR1 is SGHTA and CDR2 FQGNSA. The CDR3: CASSPGYNSPLHF. CDR3 nucleotide sequence: TGTGCCAGCAGCCCGGGATATAATTCACCCCTCCACTTT.

This clone was observed a handful of times. The chain is built from TRBV13 and TRBJ2-5; tentative D call: TRBD2 (5 bases). The length of the CDR3 is 16 residues. CDR1 and CDR2 from the germline V gene are PRHDT and FYEKMQ (reference sequence). V was trimmed by 3 bases and J by 0 bases, leaving 14 bases between them. This chain's CDR3 is CASSLGEAGYQETQYF. The CDR3 nucleotides read TGTGCCAGCAGCTTGGGAGAGGCAGGCTACCAAGAGACCCAGTACTTC.

This clone showed up just a few times. CDR3 nucleotide sequence: TGTGCCAGCAGCGCTGCTAGCGGGAGGAGGCACAATGAGCAGTTCTTC. This translates into CASSAASGRRHNEQFF. The chain uses TRBV7-9 and TRBJ2-1; 11 nucleotides line up with TRBD2. The CDR3 has 16 amino acids. In germline, CDR1 is SEHNR, CDR2 FQNEAQ (reference sequence). V shed 5 bases, J shed 5 bases, and the junction held 8 bases outside the gene matches.

The chain recombines TRBV19 with TRBJ2-7; D is possibly TRBD2 (5 bases). The V gene lost 5 bases and the J gene lost 2 bases, with 16 bases spanning the gap. Germline CDR1 is LNHDA and CDR2 is SQIVND (reference sequence). This CDR3 spans 15 amino acids. The CDR3, as DNA: TGTGCCAGTAGTCCAAGCTCGGGAAGCCCCTACGAGCAGTACTTC. Translating gives CASSPSSGSPYEQYF.

The genes are TRBV7-9 and TRBJ2-3; D unresolved. Germline V gene lookup returns CDR1 SEHNR and CDR2 FQNEAQ (reference sequence). With 1 base removed from V and 2 bases from J, the gap between germline ends came to 7 bases. This CDR3 region has 14 residues. Here the CDR3 DNA reads TGTGCCAGCAGCTTAGTTCCCCTCACAGATACGCAGTATTTT. Amino acids: CASSLVPLTDTQYF.

This chain connects TRBV11-2 to TRBJ1-1; D is unclear. Germline V gene sequence: CDR1 SGHAT, CDR2 FQNNGV. The CDR3 runs to 14 residues. Trimming cost V 2 bases and J 0 bases, with 7 bases left between them. CDR3 sequence reads: CASSLYSMNTEAFF. In DNA, the CDR3 is TGTGCCAGCAGCTTATATTCCATGAACACTGAAGCTTTCTTT.

This clone was found a few times. The gene calls are TRBV11-2 and TRBJ2-5; 9 bases agree with TRBD1. This CDR3 has 16 amino acids. The trim removed 1 base at V and 6 bases at J, leaving 9 bases unmatched. The germline V gene has CDR1 SGHAT and CDR2 FQNNGV. The CDR3 reads CASSLAGTGTKKTQYF. The CDR3, as DNA: TGTGCCAGCAGCTTAGCCGGGACAGGGACAAAGAAGACCCAGTACTTC.

This clone showed up just a few times. This rearrangement joins TRBV5-4 to TRBJ2-3; 9 positions match TRBD2. V shed 3 bases, J shed 5 bases, and the junction held 4 bases outside the gene matches. Germline V gene data show CDR1 as SGHNT and CDR2 as YYREEE (reference sequence). The CDR3 consists of 14 residues. The CDR3 protein is CASSSIAGVDTQYF. DNA of the CDR3: TGTGCCAGCAGCTCAATAGCGGGAGTAGATACGCAGTATTTT.

The J gene is TRBJ2-1, the V gene TRBV2, with D uncertain. Germline assignment: CDR1 SNHLY and CDR2 FYNNEI. V gave up 7 bases and J gave up 0 bases, with 7 bases separating them. There are 13 residues in the CDR3. Written as DNA, the CDR3 is TGTGCCAGCAATACCTTCTCCTACAATGAGCAGTTCTTC. This sequence encodes CASNTFSYNEQFF.

In its sample, this clone was seen a few times. The chain employs TRBV6-6 and TRBJ2-5; D might be TRBD2 (5 bases). The CDR3 covers 13 residues. Looked up from germline, CDR1 is MNHNY and CDR2 is SVGAGI (reference sequence). V was cut by 7 bases and J by 5 bases, with 14 bases left in between. The CDR3 is CASTPPGWETQYF. CDR3 DNA sequence: TGTGCCAGCACCCCCCCGGGGTGGGAGACCCAGTACTTC.